One T cell receptor (beta chain) is described in this entry. What it binds is unknown. Germline V gene lookup returns CDR1 LNHDA and CDR2 SQIVND (reference sequence). The CDR3 has 15 residues. Losses at the gene ends were 6 bases for V and 2 bases for J; bases not matched to a gene: 1. The sample comes from a study of T cell responses to AZD1222 COVID-19 vaccine. Only in-frame clones appear in the TCRdb table, and some are missing; sequencing was by immunoSEQ multiplex PCR. The sample holds approximately 170,000 clones, 85% to 95% seen once. Study outcomes and limitations: Among AZD1222 vaccinees, only six or seven were seropositive at baseline.

This chain joins TRBV19 and TRBJ2-1; TRBD2 agrees at 13 bases. The clonotype originates from an adult who received the AZD1222 COVID-19 vaccine. The sample consisted of peripheral blood, taken 28 days after the second AZD1222 dose. The CDR3 region is CASRLAGGPYNEQFF. DNA of the CDR3: TGTGCCAGTAGACTAGCGGGAGGGCCCTACAATGAGCAGTTCTTC.